Given below is one T cell receptor (beta chain) in context. Template switching introduced a universal primer site, and the cDNA bore unique molecular identifiers. TCRdb re-called the 5' RACE reads through MiXCR, storing one row per CDR3 protein. The sample carries hundreds of thousands of distinct CDR3 sequences, approximately 20% recorded once. The CDR3 runs to 13 residues. Trimming pared 2 bases from V and 3 bases from J, leaving 5 bases between. The germline CDR1 and CDR2 sequences are ENHRY and SYGVKD. This entry comes from a study of identical twins. These data also featured in a second study, about yellow fever vaccine responses in identical twins. As that report states: Reports say the vaccine T cell response in twins looked partly convergent and partly personalized.

The TCR comes from a woman between 18 and 30 years old in good health. This chain joins TRBV10-3 and TRBJ2-1; D is undetermined. Sequencing was performed on CD4+ T cells sorted from blood. Here the CDR3 DNA reads TGTGCCATCAGTGAGACAAGCTACAATGAGCAGTTCTTC. Its translation: CAISETSYNEQFF.